One TCR beta chain is described in this entry. What it binds is unknown. Sequencing was done on patients that had shown CD8+CD57+ cell expansion by flow cytometry. At the time of blood sampling, patients had not yet received any therapy. The sample is drawn from a study of CD8+CD57+ T cells in acquired aplastic anemia. The wider study: The study obtained an average of around 3.4 ug of DNA from sorted CD4+ and CD8+ cells.

Using genomic DNA as the template, TCR beta VDJ and CDR3 profiling was carried out. TCRdb analysed the reads with MiXCR anew, one entry per CDR3 protein. Altogether 150,000 to 200,000 distinct CDR3 sequences are present, 40% to 55% being singletons, with the ten largest covering under 1.2%. Germline CDR1 reads MNHEY; CDR2 reads SVGAGI. Trimming left V 0 bases short and J 6 bases short, with 14 bases between. The CDR3 extends over 16 amino acids. Overall study findings and caveats: The study identified about 30 CD8+ CDR3 sequences shared by patients and controls. Patients and healthy controls showed no significant CD8+ Simpson's diversity difference.

The chain carries TRBV6-5 and TRBJ2-2; TRBD2 is a possible D gene (5 bases). The sequenced sample was sorted CD4+, CD8+, or CD8+CD57+ T cells (not recorded which) from PBMCs. This receptor was identified in a human donor with aplastic anemia. This chain's CDR3 is CASSYSLTIGAGELFF. CDR3 coding DNA: TGTGCCAGCAGTTACTCTTTAACGATCGGGGCCGGGGAGCTGTTTTTT.